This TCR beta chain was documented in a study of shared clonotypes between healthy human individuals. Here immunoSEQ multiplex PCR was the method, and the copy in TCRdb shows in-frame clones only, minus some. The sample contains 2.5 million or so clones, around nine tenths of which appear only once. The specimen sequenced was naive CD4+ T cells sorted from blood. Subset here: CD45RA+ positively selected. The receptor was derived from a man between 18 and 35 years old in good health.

The CDR3 DNA is TGTGCCTGGAGTGTGGCGGGGAGGTTACAAGAGACCCAGTACTTC. Residues: CAWSVAGRLQETQYF. V is TRBV30 and J is TRBJ2-5; TRBD2 might be the D (6 bases). The CDR3 length is 15 residues. Germline V lookup: CDR1 GTSNPN, CDR2 SVGIG (reference sequence). Trimming removed 0 bases at V and 2 bases at J, with 13 bases between.